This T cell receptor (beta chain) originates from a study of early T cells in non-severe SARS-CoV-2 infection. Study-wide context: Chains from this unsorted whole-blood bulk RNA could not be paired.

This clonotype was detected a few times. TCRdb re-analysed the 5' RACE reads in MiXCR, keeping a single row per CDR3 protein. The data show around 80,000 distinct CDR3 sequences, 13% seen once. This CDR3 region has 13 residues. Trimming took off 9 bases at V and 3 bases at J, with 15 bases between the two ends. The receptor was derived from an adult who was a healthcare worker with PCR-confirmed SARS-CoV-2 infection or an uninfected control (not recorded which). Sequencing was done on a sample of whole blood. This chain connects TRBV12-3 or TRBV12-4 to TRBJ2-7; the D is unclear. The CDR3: CASSKEIVYEQYF. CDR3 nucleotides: TGTGCCAGTTCTAAAGAAATCGTCTACGAGCAGTACTTC.